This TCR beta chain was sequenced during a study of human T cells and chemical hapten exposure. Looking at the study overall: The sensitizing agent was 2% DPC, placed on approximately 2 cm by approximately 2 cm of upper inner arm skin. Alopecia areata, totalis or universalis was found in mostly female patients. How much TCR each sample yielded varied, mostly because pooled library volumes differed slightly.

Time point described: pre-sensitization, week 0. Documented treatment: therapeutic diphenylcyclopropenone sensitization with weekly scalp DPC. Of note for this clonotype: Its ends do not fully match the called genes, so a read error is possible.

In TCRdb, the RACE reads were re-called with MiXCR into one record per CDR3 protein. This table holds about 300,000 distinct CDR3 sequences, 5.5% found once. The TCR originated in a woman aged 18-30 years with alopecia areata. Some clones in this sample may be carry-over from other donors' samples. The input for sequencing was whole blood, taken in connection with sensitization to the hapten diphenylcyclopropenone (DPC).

For the CDR3, the DNA is TGTGCCAGCAGCTTAAGGGACGGGAAGAACACCGGGGAGCCGTTTTTT. Translated: CASSLRDGKNTGEPFF. The chain employs TRBV11-2 and TRBJ2-2, with D perhaps TRBD1 or TRBD2 (5 bases each). CDR1 SGHAT and CDR2 FQNNGV come from the germline V gene. The CDR3 extends over 16 amino acids.